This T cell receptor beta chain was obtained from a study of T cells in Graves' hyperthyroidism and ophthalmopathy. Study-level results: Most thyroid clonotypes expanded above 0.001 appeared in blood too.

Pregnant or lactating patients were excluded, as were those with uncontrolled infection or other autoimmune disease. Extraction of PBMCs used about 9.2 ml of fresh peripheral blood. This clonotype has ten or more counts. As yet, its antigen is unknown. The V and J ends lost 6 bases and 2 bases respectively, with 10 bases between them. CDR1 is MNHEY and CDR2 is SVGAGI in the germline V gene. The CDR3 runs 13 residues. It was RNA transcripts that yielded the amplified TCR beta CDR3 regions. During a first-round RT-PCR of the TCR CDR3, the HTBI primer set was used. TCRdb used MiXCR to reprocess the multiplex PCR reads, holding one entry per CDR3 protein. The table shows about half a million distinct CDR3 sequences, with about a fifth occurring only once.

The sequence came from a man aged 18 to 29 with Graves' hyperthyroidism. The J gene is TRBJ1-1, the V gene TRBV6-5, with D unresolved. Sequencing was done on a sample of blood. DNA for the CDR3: TGTGCCAGCAGCTGGACTCTTAACACTGAAGCTTTCTTT. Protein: CASSWTLNTEAFF.